Listed below are T cell receptor beta chains from one sample, sequenced in a study of blood T cell repertoires in COVID-19. Libraries were prepared by immunoSEQ multiplex PCR; TCRdb keeps only in-frame clonotypes and omits some of them. The sample includes around 280,000 clones, roughly 86% of them seen just once. Sequences were obtained from peripheral blood. The source of these receptors is a woman aged 25 to 45 with COVID-19, enrolled during active disease. Both conserved end residues are part of each CDR3. D genes are given only for firm matches. Some rows mark clone size as missing; the rest say once, few, many or name a class of expanded clone.

>.|TRBD2|TRBV3-1/TRBV3-2|TRBJ2-1
CASSQDRTSGMTLNEQFF
TGTGCCAGCAGCCAAGACCGGACTAGCGGGATGACCCTCAATGAGCAGTTCTTC
>.|.|TRBV19|TRBJ1-5
CASRTGHLSNQPQHF
TGTGCCAGTAGAACGGGACATTTAAGCAATCAGCCCCAGCATTTT
>few|.|TRBV18|TRBJ2-4
CASSSTAYDGGIQYF
TGTGCCAGCTCAAGTACCGCCTACGACGGAGGCATTCAGTACTTC
>.|.|TRBV27|TRBJ2-2
CASRPEGHGELFF
TGTGCCAGCAGACCGGAGGGCCACGGGGAGCTGTTTTTT
>.|.|TRBV7-2|TRBJ1-6
CASSSTPGESPLHF
TGTGCCAGCAGCTCAACTCCAGGGGAATCACCCCTCCACTTT
>.|TRBD1|TRBV6-2/TRBV6-3|TRBJ2-5
CASSKRTGGETQYF
TGTGCCAGCAGTAAGAGGACAGGGGGGGAGACCCAGTACTTC
>.|TRBD2|TRBV9|TRBJ2-1
CASSVGTSDFYEQFF
TGTGCCAGCAGCGTAGGAACTAGCGATTTCTATGAGCAGTTCTTC
>.|TRBD1|TRBV4-1|TRBJ1-5
CASSQDPGTAYSNQPQHF
TGCGCCAGCAGCCAAGACCCCGGGACAGCATATAGCAATCAGCCCCAGCATTTT
>once|.|TRBV29-1|TRBJ2-5
CSVEEVGETQYF
TGCAGCGTTGAAGAAGTCGGGGAGACCCAGTACTTC
>.|TRBD1|TRBV10-3|TRBJ1-3
CAITPTGTGNTIYF
TGTGCCATCACTCCGACAGGGACTGGAAACACCATATATTTT
>.|.|TRBV21-1|TRBJ2-7
CASSKGTGMDYEQYF
TGTGCCAGCAGCAAGGGGACAGGGATGGACTACGAGCAGTACTTC
>.|TRBD1|TRBV29-1|TRBJ1-6
CSVRQGANSPLHF
TGCAGCGTCAGACAGGGGGCGAATTCACCCCTCCACTTT
>.|.|TRBV28|TRBJ1-5
CASSSPGGNQPQHF
TGTGCCAGCAGTTCGCCAGGGGGCAATCAGCCCCAGCATTTT
>.|TRBD1|TRBV10-3|TRBJ2-2
CAINNRGEGTGELFF
TGTGCCATCAATAACAGGGGAGAAGGCACCGGGGAGCTGTTTTTT
>.|TRBD1|TRBV6-1|TRBJ1-5
CASSAGQQSQPQHF
TGTGCCAGCAGTGCGGGACAGCAATCTCAGCCCCAGCATTTT
>once|.|TRBV4-1|TRBJ1-1
CASSPPSSGGRGGNTEAFF
TGCGCCAGCAGCCCTCCGTCCAGTGGGGGGCGCGGGGGGAACACTGAAGCTTTCTTT
>.|TRBD1|TRBV5-1|TRBJ1-2
CASSKRQGTNYGYTF
TGCGCCAGCAGCAAGAGACAGGGAACTAACTATGGCTACACCTTC
>.|TRBD1|TRBV19|TRBJ1-5
CASSTNGQAGNQPQHF
TGTGCCAGTAGTACCAACGGACAGGCGGGCAATCAGCCCCAGCATTTT
>.|TRBD2|TRBV11-2|TRBJ2-2
CASSRTPSGTNTGELFF
TGTGCCAGCAGCCGCACTCCTAGCGGGACAAACACCGGGGAGCTGTTTTTT
>.|TRBD1|TRBV5-1|TRBJ2-1
CASKGTDASSYNEQFF
TGCGCCAGTAAAGGGACAGATGCTAGCTCCTACAATGAGCAGTTCTTC
>many|.|TRBV20-1|TRBJ1-2
CSASKRGGYGYTF
TGCAGTGCTAGTAAAAGAGGGGGTTATGGCTACACCTTC
>.|TRBD1|TRBV6-5|TRBJ2-2
CASTWGTVHTGELFF
TGTGCCAGCACATGGGGGACAGTTCACACCGGGGAGCTGTTTTTT
>.|TRBD2|TRBV2|TRBJ2-3
CASWASGSADTQYF
TGTGCCAGTTGGGCTAGCGGGAGTGCAGATACGCAGTATTTT
>.|.|TRBV6-4|TRBJ2-3
CASSAGNPDTQYF
TGTGCCAGCAGTGCGGGGAACCCAGATACGCAGTATTTT
>.|TRBD2|TRBV5-1|TRBJ2-1
CASSIGLAGAVDYNEQFF
TGCGCCAGCAGCATAGGACTAGCGGGAGCGGTAGACTACAATGAGCAGTTCTTC
>.|.|TRBV5-6|TRBJ1-4
CASSLGGNSRIEKLFF
TGTGCCAGCAGCTTGGGTGGAAACAGCAGAATTGAAAAACTGTTTTTT
>.|TRBD1|TRBV29-1|TRBJ1-1
CSESPGDSLENTEAFF
TGCAGCGAATCTCCCGGGGACAGCCTTGAGAACACTGAAGCTTTCTTT
>.|.|TRBV6-5|TRBJ1-1
CASSSGVSFWNTEAFF
TGTGCCAGCAGTTCAGGGGTCTCCTTTTGGAACACTGAAGCTTTCTTT
>.|TRBD1|TRBV29-1|TRBJ2-7
CSVWTGVEYEQYF
TGCAGCGTCTGGACAGGGGTTGAATACGAGCAGTACTTC
>.|.|TRBV2|TRBJ2-5
CASSGGLRETQYF
TGTGCCAGCAGCGGGGGTTTGAGGGAGACCCAGTACTTC
>.|TRBD1|TRBV3-1/TRBV3-2|TRBJ2-1
CASSRQGFGNEQFF
TGTGCCAGCAGCCGACAGGGGTTCGGCAATGAGCAGTTCTTC
>.|.|TRBV3-1/TRBV3-2|TRBJ2-7
CASSQGTYSYEQYF
TGTGCCAGCAGCCAAGGGACTTACTCCTACGAGCAGTACTTC
>.|.|TRBV19|TRBJ1-2
CASSPRVDYGYTF
TGTGCCAGTAGTCCCAGGGTTGACTATGGCTACACCTTC
>once|.|TRBV29-1|TRBJ2-7
CSVEDPLDYEQYF
TGCAGCGTTGAAGATCCGTTAGACTACGAGCAGTACTTC
>.|TRBD2|TRBV28|TRBJ2-1
CASRHLAGGSYNEQFF
TGTGCCAGCAGACACTTAGCGGGAGGGTCTTACAATGAGCAGTTCTTC
>.|.|TRBV15|TRBJ2-7
CATSRGRSYEQYF
TGTGCCACCAGCAGAGGCAGGTCCTACGAGCAGTACTTC
>.|.|TRBV20-1|TRBJ1-1
CSGTGTTEAFF
TGCAGTGGAACAGGGACCACTGAAGCTTTCTTT
>.|TRBD1|TRBV10-1|TRBJ2-7
CASGGTRTGNSYEQYF
TGCGCCAGCGGAGGGACTCGGACAGGGAACTCCTACGAGCAGTACTTC
>.|.|TRBV3-1/TRBV3-2|TRBJ2-5
CASSYGGTDQETQYF
TGTGCCAGCAGCTACGGCGGGACAGACCAAGAGACCCAGTACTTC
>.|.|TRBV28|TRBJ1-2
CASSPSVRGGYGYTF
TGTGCCAGCAGTCCATCCGTTAGGGGCGGCTATGGCTACACCTTC
>.|.|TRBV6-5|TRBJ1-5
CASRVTGNQPQHF
TGTGCCAGCAGAGTGACGGGTAATCAGCCCCAGCATTTT
>once|TRBD2|TRBV18|TRBJ2-1
CASSPLAGVGNEQFF
TGTGCCAGCTCACCCTTAGCGGGAGTGGGGAATGAGCAGTTCTTC
>once|.|TRBV19|TRBJ1-2
CASSQQGGNYGYTF
TGTGCCAGTAGCCAGCAAGGGGGTAACTATGGCTACACCTTC
>.|TRBD1|TRBV28|TRBJ1-1
CASSQGQMNTEAFF
TGTGCCAGCAGCCAGGGACAGATGAACACTGAAGCTTTCTTT
>.|TRBD1|TRBV28|TRBJ1-2
CASSFQGETGYTF
TGTGCCAGCAGTTTTCAGGGGGAAACTGGCTACACCTTC
>.|TRBD1|TRBV28|TRBJ1-1
CASTRTGGSTEAFF
TGTGCCAGCACACGGACAGGGGGATCCACTGAAGCTTTCTTT
>.|.|TRBV7-9|TRBJ1-4
CASSLGTGYNEKLFF
TGTGCCAGCAGCTTGGGAACAGGATATAATGAAAAACTGTTTTTT
>.|TRBD2|TRBV29-1|TRBJ2-1
CSGRAGGLGEQFF
TGCAGCGGTAGAGCGGGAGGGCTGGGTGAGCAGTTCTTC
>few|.|TRBV4-1|TRBJ1-4
CASSPPSRPDEKLFF
TGCGCCAGCAGCCCCCCTTCCCGTCCTGATGAAAAACTGTTTTTT
>.|TRBD2|TRBV7-6|TRBJ2-3
CASSSTSGIADTQYF
TGTGCCAGCAGCTCAACTAGCGGGATCGCAGATACGCAGTATTTT
>.|TRBD1|TRBV7-9|TRBJ1-1
CASSLGQGMGGNTEAFF
TGTGCCAGCAGCTTGGGACAGGGGATGGGTGGGAACACTGAAGCTTTCTTT
>.|TRBD2|TRBV12-3/TRBV12-4|TRBJ2-7
CASRGAGGEQYF
TGTGCCAGCAGAGGAGCGGGAGGCGAGCAGTACTTC
>.|.|TRBV28|TRBJ2-2
CASSLGGYTGELFF
TGTGCCAGCAGTTTAGGCGGATACACCGGGGAGCTGTTTTTT
>.|TRBD2|TRBV20-1|TRBJ2-7
CSASYSGSSYEQYF
TGCAGTGCTAGTTATAGCGGGAGCTCCTACGAGCAGTACTTC